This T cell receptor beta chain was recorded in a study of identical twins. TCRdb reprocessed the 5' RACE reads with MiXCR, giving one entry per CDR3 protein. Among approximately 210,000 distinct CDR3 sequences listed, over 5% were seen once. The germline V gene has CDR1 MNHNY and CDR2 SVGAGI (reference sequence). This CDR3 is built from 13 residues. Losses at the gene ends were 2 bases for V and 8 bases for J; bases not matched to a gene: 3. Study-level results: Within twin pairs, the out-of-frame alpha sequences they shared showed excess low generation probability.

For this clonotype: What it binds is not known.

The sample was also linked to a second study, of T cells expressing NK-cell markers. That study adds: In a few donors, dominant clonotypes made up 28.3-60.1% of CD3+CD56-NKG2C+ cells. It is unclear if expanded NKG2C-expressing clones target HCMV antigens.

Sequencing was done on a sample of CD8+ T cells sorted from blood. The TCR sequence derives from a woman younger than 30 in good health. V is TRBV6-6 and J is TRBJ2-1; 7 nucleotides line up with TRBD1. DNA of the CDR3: TGTGCCAGCAGTTACCTGACAGGGTATGAGCAGTTCTTC. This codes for CASSYLTGYEQFF.